This passage covers 10 T cell receptor beta chains from one sample sequenced in a study of blood T cell repertoires in COVID-19. Measured with immunoSEQ multiplex PCR; TCRdb has only the in-frame clones, and not every one. Among 85,000 to 120,000 clones listed, about 88% were seen once. Sample: peripheral blood. The receptor source for this set is a man in his fifties or sixties with active or convalescent COVID-19.

The chain links TRBV28 to TRBJ1-2; 9 bases are shared with TRBD1. The junction had 2 bases not matched to a gene; V was cut back by 7 bases and J by 2 bases. From germline, CDR1 is MDHEN and CDR2 SYDVKM. The CDR3 length is 13 residues. The CDR3 loop is CASKTGGNYGYTF. The CDR3 DNA sequence: TGTGCCAGCAAAACAGGGGGCAACTATGGCTACACCTTC.

The chain links TRBV7-9 to TRBJ1-5, with 7 bases fitting TRBD1. V dropped 5 bases and J dropped 4; count of bases not matched to a gene: 5. The CDR3 runs to 14 residues. Germline CDR1 reads SEHNR; CDR2 reads FQNEAQ (reference sequence). This CDR3 is CASSPGQANQPQHF. The CDR3 bases are TGTGCCAGCAGCCCCGGACAGGCTAATCAGCCCCAGCATTTT.

The V call is TRBV6-5, the J call TRBJ1-5, with D maybe TRBD1 (6 bases). The V and J ends lost 5 bases and 6 bases respectively, with 17 bases between them. Germline CDR1 MNHEY, CDR2 SVGAGI. CDR3 length: 15 residues. Written as DNA, the CDR3 is TGTGCCAGCAGTACTTTTGGGCAGGGGATTCAGCCCCAGCATTTT. Amino acid sequence: CASSTFGQGIQPQHF.

The rearrangement links TRBV23-1 to TRBJ2-7; D may be TRBD1 (6 bases). TRBV23-1 is marked as an open reading frame, function uncertain. This CDR3 comprises 14 residues. Trimming took off 1 base at V and 5 bases at J, with 12 bases between the two ends. This chain's CDR3 is CASSQLGAGNEQYF. DNA for the CDR3: TGCGCCAGCAGTCAATTGGGGGCTGGCAACGAGCAGTACTTC.

The chain couples TRBV6-5 to TRBJ2-3, with D unclear. With 6 bases removed from V and 0 bases from J, the gap between germline ends came to 7 bases. CDR3 length equals 13 residues. Germline CDR1 MNHEY, CDR2 SVGAGI. The CDR3 here is CASRTHSTDTQYF. The CDR3 bases are TGTGCCAGCAGGACACATAGCACAGATACGCAGTATTTT.

J is TRBJ1-5 and V is TRBV19; TRBD1 might be the D (5 bases). Germline V gene sequence: CDR1 LNHDA, CDR2 SQIVND (reference sequence). Trimming shortened V by 0 bases and J by 1 base, and 13 bases separated the two germline ends. The CDR3 covers 17 residues. CDR3 in DNA: TGTGCCAGTAGTATAGACGTGGGCGGGGCGAGCAATCAGCCCCAGCATTTT. Encoded protein: CASSIDVGGASNQPQHF.

The chain employs TRBV28 and TRBJ1-6, with D possibly matching TRBD1 (6 bases). Germline CDR1 and CDR2: MDHEN and SYDVKM. V was pared by 10 bases and J by 9 bases, with 22 bases between. The length of the CDR3 is 15 residues. The CDR3 here is CATHEGGVRVSPLHF. DNA of the CDR3: TGTGCCACCCATGAAGGGGGAGTCAGGGTTTCACCCCTCCACTTT.

V usage is TRBV24-1 and J usage is TRBJ2-1, with D unclear. V lost 5 bases and J 2 bases, leaving 9 bases between the germline ends. The CDR3 consists of 14 residues. Germline-derived CDR1 and CDR2 are KGHDR and SFDVKD. The CDR3 loop is CATSGPLTYNEQFF. CDR3 coding DNA: TGTGCCACCAGTGGTCCGCTAACCTACAATGAGCAGTTCTTC.

The chain links TRBV2 to TRBJ1-6; D gene ambiguous. CDR1 and CDR2 (germline): SNHLY, FYNNEI. This CDR3 has 15 amino acids. Between the trimmed V and J ends, which lost 3 bases and 0 bases, there was a span of 6 bases. CDR3 sequence: CASSDGSSYNSPLHF. The DNA of the CDR3 is TGTGCCAGCAGTGACGGGAGCTCCTATAATTCACCCCTCCACTTT.

This clone occurred once. The V gene is TRBV6-5, the J gene TRBJ2-7; D call uncertain. CDR3 size: 13 residues. Germline CDR1 is MNHEY and CDR2 is SVGAGI. The V gene lost 6 bases and the J gene lost 2 bases, with 11 bases spanning the gap. CDR3 loop: CASRVAEPYEQYV. CDR3 coding DNA: TGTGCCAGCAGGGTGGCGGAACCCTACGAGCAGTACGTC.